One and the same sample provided the 15 T cell receptor beta chains below, sequenced in a study of T cells in Graves' hyperthyroidism and ophthalmopathy. The source material, RNA transcripts, was used to amplify TCR beta CDR3 regions. An initial round of RT-PCR targeting the TCR CDR3 relied on the HTBI primer set. TCRdb reanalysed the multiplex PCR reads using MiXCR and keeps one entry per CDR3 protein. Of roughly 550,000 distinct CDR3 sequences listed, about 16% are singletons. The specimen was blood. The receptors were gathered from a woman in her thirties with Graves' ophthalmopathy.

This clonotype appeared a few times. This chain joins TRBV11-1 and TRBJ2-5, with TRBD2 identical over 8 bases. The V gene's germline CDR1 is SGHAT and CDR2 FQDESV (reference sequence). CDR3 size: 15 residues. Trimming at V came to 0 bases and at J to 5 bases, leaving 5 bases not matched to a gene. The CDR3 loop is CASSLATSGSETQYF. CDR3 coding DNA: TGTGCCAGCAGCTTAGCAACGAGCGGGAGTGAGACCCAGTACTTC.

This clonotype appeared a few times. The chain carries TRBV15 and TRBJ1-6; D is unresolved. This CDR3 spans 17 amino acids. Germline V lookup: CDR1 LNHNV, CDR2 YYDKDF (reference sequence). V lost 0 bases and J 5 bases, leaving 14 bases between the germline ends. The CDR3 is CATSRDFGRLNNSPLHF. The CDR3 nucleotides are TGTGCCACCAGCAGAGATTTCGGACGGCTAAATAATTCACCCCTCCACTTT.

This chain links TRBV7-2 with TRBJ2-6; a possible D gene is TRBD2 (5 bases). Per the germline V gene, CDR1 is SGHTA and CDR2 is FQGNSA. V lost 3 bases and J 4 bases, leaving 22 bases between the germline ends. There are 19 residues in the CDR3. In DNA form, the CDR3 reads TGTGCCAGCAGCTTCGCGGGTCACACCCTACGGCCCGGGGCCAACGTCCTGACTTTC. Protein product: CASSFAGHTLRPGANVLTF. Together with reference TRBV7-2 and TRBJ2-6, the CDR3 gives the full variable domain: GAGVSQSPSNKVTEKGKDVELRCDPISGHTALYWYRQSLGQGLEFLIYFQGNSAPDKSGLPSDRFSAERTGGSVSTLTIQRTQQEDSAVYLCASSFAGHTLRPGANVLTFGAGSRLTVL.

This chain uses TRBV6-5 with TRBJ2-1; D gene ambiguous. CDR1 and CDR2 (germline): MNHEY, SVGAGI. This CDR3 region has 15 residues. Between the trimmed V and J ends, which lost 2 bases and 5 bases, there was a span of 13 bases. The CDR3 bases are TGTGCCAGCAGTTACGGGTTAGTAAGGAACAATGAGCAGTTCTTC. Protein product: CASSYGLVRNNEQFF.

This clonotype was detected a few times. This chain links TRBV20-1 with TRBJ2-2, with 12 bases matching TRBD2. In germline, CDR1 is DFQATT, CDR2 SNEGSKA (reference sequence). The CDR3 extends over 17 amino acids. V lost 3 bases and J lost 3; bases outside the gene matches: 8. The DNA of the CDR3 is TGCAGTGCTAGTCCGACTAGCGGGAGTAGTGACACCGGGGAGCTGTTTTTT. It encodes CSASPTSGSSDTGELFF.

J is TRBJ2-3 and V is TRBV7-2; D uncertain. This CDR3 has 14 residues. Germline V gives CDR1 SGHTA, CDR2 FQGNSA. The V gene lost 4 bases and the J gene lost 4 bases, with 12 bases spanning the gap. CDR3 sequence: CASSSRMGADTQYF. The DNA of the CDR3 is TGTGCCAGCAGCTCCAGGATGGGCGCAGATACGCAGTATTTT.

The rearrangement joins TRBV24-1 to TRBJ1-2; a weak D match, TRBD1 (5 bases). Germline lookup yields CDR1 KGHDR and CDR2 SFDVKD. Trimming pared 5 bases from V and 8 bases from J, leaving 8 bases between. The CDR3 is 11 amino acids. The CDR3 protein is CATSGGQGYTF. The CDR3 DNA reads as TGTGCCACCAGTGGGGGCCAGGGCTACACCTTC.

This clonotype was seen a handful of times. The chain is built from TRBV6-5 and TRBJ2-7; TRBD2 aligns across 9 bases. Germline values: CDR1 MNHEY, CDR2 SVGAGI. V lost 0 bases and J lost 4; bases outside the gene matches: 13. The CDR3 loop spans 18 amino acids. CDR3 DNA: TGTGCCAGCAGTTACTCGGCTAGCGGGAATTTTATTGGGTACGAGCAGTACTTC. As protein: CASSYSASGNFIGYEQYF.

The chain recombines TRBV19 with TRBJ1-2; D may be TRBD1 (6 bases). Germline CDR1 is LNHDA and CDR2 is SQIVND (reference sequence). The V gene lost 3 bases and the J gene lost 8 bases, with 10 bases spanning the gap. The length of the CDR3 is 12 residues. The CDR3 here is CASSITGSGYTF. CDR3 in DNA: TGTGCCAGTAGTATCACAGGGTCCGGCTACACCTTC.

J is TRBJ2-6 and V is TRBV27; 9 nucleotides match TRBD1. The germline V gene encodes CDR1 MNHEY and CDR2 SMNVEV (reference sequence). This CDR3 has 17 amino acids. V trimming: 11 bases; J trimming: 2 bases; junction bases outside the gene matches: 13. This chain's CDR3 is CAAGGTGGLTGANVLTF. In nucleotides, the CDR3 is TGTGCCGCCGGGGGTACAGGGGGCCTGACTGGGGCCAACGTCCTGACTTTC. Looking up the rest from reference TRBV27 and TRBJ2-6 gives the full variable domain: EAQVTQNPRYLITVTGKKLTVTCSQNMNHEYMSWYRQDPGLGLRQIYYSMNVEVTDKGDVPEGYKVSRKEKRNFPLILESPSPNQTSLYFCAAGGTGGLTGANVLTFGAGSRLTVL.

This clonotype was observed once. The chain carries TRBV6-1 and TRBJ1-6; no reliable D call. The CDR3 spans 14 residues. Trimming took off 10 bases at V and 6 bases at J, with 16 bases between the two ends. In germline, CDR1 is MNHNS, CDR2 SASEGT. CDR3 in DNA: TGTGCCACCCGCGGAGGCAGCATTAATTCACCCCTCCACTTT. Protein: CATRGGSINSPLHF.

About this clonotype itself: This could be a read error, since a much larger clone is one nucleotide away. This chain connects TRBV27 to TRBJ2-3; possible D gene TRBD1, 5 bases. This CDR3 has 14 residues. V lost 8 bases, J lost 3 bases, and 15 bases lay in between. Germline V gene lookup returns CDR1 MNHEY and CDR2 SMNVEV (reference sequence). The DNA for the CDR3 is TGTGCCAGCGCCCCCCCCCCAGGGACAGATACGCAGTATTTT. Translating it yields CASAPPPGTDTQYF.

This clonotype was detected many times. The V and J genes are TRBV28 and TRBJ2-7; unclear D gene. The germline V gene has CDR1 MDHEN and CDR2 SYDVKM. V was pared by 1 base and J by 3 bases, with 7 bases between. The CDR3 spans 13 residues. The CDR3 coding sequence is TGTGCCAGCAGTTTATCCCCCGTCTACGAGCAGTACTTC. Protein sequence: CASSLSPVYEQYF.

A note on this clonotype: Being one base from a much bigger clone, this may be a read error. The V call is TRBV12-3 or TRBV12-4, the J call TRBJ2-1; TRBD2 might be the D (7 bases). The last part of the DNA fits TRBJ2-7 better; the J call may be wrong. The CDR3 sequence is 16 residues long. CDR3 in amino acids: CASLRGGGAFYNEQYF. The DNA of the CDR3 is TGTGCCAGTCTTAGGGGGGGGGGAGCCTTTTACAATGAGCAGTACTTC.

This clonotype showed up just a few times. J is TRBJ1-1 and V is TRBV20-1; D uncertain. Germline assignment: CDR1 DFQATT and CDR2 SNEGSKA (reference sequence). The CDR3 sequence is 12 residues long. Trimming shortened V by 6 bases and J by 1 base, and 9 bases separated the two germline ends. CDR3 loop: CSAQSPNTEAFF. The CDR3 nucleotides read TGCAGTGCCCAGTCCCCGAACACTGAAGCTTTCTTT.